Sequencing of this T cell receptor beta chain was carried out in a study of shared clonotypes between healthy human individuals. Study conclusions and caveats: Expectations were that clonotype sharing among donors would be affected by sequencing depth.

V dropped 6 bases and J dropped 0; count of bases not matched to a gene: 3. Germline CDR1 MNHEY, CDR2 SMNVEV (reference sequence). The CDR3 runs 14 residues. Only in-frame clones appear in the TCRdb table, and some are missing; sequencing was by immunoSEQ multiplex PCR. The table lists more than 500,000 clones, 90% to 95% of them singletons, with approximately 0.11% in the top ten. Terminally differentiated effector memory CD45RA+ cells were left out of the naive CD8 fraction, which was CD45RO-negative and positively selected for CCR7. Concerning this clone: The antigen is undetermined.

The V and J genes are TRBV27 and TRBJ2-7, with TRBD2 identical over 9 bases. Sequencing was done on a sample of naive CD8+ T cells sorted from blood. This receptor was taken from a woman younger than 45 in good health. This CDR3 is CASSLAGNSYEQYF. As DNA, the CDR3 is TGTGCCAGCAGCCTAGCGGGGAACTCCTACGAGCAGTACTTC.